This record covers a single T cell receptor beta chain. The CDR3 runs 17 residues. Germline V gene sequence: CDR1 MDHEN, CDR2 SYDVKM. V lost 5 bases, J lost 10 bases, and 15 bases stayed unmatched. This specimen comes from a study of shared T cell receptors in the human thymus. Libraries were prepared by immunoSEQ multiplex PCR; TCRdb keeps only in-frame clonotypes and omits some of them. The sample yields roughly 710,000 clones, 70% to 90% seen once. Another study also made use of these data, one on human thymus T cells. That source notes: Donors were healthy Finnish infants having corrective surgery for congenital heart defects. Corrective cardiac surgery supplied the resected thymus tissue. A high degree of thymic repertoire overlap among unrelated individuals was reported in related research.

Sequencing was done on a sample of thymocytes. This receptor was identified in a girl less than two years old with a congenital heart defect. The J gene is TRBJ1-6, the V gene TRBV28, with 9 bases that match TRBD1. Written as DNA, the CDR3 is TGTGCCAGCAGTCTCCGGGCAGCTGGAGGGACAGGGTCACCCCTCCACTTT. It specifies CASSLRAAGGTGSPLHF.